This TCR beta chain was identified during a study of cytomegalovirus exposure and HLA in healthy donors. Study observations and caveats: Reported findings show TCR beta sequences accurately forecast HLA-A and HLA-B alleles in most subjects.

The study ran its PCR with 60 Vbeta and 13 Jbeta primers. TCRdb's copy holds only in-frame clones and misses some; the assay was immunoSEQ multiplex PCR. The sample carries some 160,000 clones, less than 10% recorded once. Concerning this clone: No antigen is known for it.

V dropped 2 bases and J dropped 6 bases, with 5 bases sitting between them. The CDR3 is 11 residues long. Germline V gene data show CDR1 as DFQATT and CDR2 as SNEGSKA (reference sequence). The receptor was isolated from a male donor in good health and CMV-seronegative. The specimen sequenced was PBMCs. The rearrangement links TRBV20-1 to TRBJ2-1; possibly TRBD1 for D (5 bases). For the CDR3, the DNA is TGCAGTGCTAGACAGGGCAATGAGCAGTTCTTC. Amino acids: CSARQGNEQFF.